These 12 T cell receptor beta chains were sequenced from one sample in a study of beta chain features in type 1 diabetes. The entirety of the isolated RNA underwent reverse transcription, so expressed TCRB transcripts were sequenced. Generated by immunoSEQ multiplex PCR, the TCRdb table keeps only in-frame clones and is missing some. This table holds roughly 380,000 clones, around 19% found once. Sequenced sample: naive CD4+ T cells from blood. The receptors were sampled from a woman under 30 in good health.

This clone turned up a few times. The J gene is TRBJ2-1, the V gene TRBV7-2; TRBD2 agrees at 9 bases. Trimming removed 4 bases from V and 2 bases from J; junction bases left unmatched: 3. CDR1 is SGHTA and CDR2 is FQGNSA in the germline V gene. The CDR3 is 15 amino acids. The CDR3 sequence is CASSSLAGPYNEQFF. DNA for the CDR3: TGTGCCAGCAGCTCCCTAGCGGGGCCCTACAATGAGCAGTTCTTC.

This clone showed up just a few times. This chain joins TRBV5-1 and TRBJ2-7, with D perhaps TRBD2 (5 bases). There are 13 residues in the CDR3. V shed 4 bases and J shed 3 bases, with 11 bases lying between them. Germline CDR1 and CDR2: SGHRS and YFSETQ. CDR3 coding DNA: TGCGCCAGCAGCGCGGAGGTTCTCTACGAGCAGTACTTC. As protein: CASSAEVLYEQYF.

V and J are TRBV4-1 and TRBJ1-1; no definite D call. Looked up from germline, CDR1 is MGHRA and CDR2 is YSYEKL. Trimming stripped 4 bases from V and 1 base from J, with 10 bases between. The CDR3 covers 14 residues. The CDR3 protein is CASSLRVPNTEAFF. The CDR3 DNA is TGCGCCAGCAGCCTCCGGGTGCCGAACACTGAAGCTTTCTTT.

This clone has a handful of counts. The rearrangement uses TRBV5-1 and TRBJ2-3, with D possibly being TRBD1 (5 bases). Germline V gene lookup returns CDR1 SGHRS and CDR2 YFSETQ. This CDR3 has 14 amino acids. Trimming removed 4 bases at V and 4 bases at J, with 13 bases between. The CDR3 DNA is TGCGCCAGCAGCCAATCCGACAGATCAGATACGCAGTATTTT. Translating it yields CASSQSDRSDTQYF.

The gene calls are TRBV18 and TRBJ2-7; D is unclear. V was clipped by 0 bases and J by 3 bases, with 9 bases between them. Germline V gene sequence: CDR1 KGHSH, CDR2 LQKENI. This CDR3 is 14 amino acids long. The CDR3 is CASSPPNSLYEQYF. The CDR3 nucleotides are TGTGCCAGCTCACCACCGAACAGCCTCTACGAGCAGTACTTC. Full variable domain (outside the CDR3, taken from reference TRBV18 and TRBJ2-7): NAGVMQNPRHLVRRRGQEARLRCSPMKGHSHVYWYRQLPEEGLKFMVYLQKENIIDESGMPKERFSAEFPKEGPSILRIQQVVRGDSAAYFCASSPPNSLYEQYFGPGTRLTVT.

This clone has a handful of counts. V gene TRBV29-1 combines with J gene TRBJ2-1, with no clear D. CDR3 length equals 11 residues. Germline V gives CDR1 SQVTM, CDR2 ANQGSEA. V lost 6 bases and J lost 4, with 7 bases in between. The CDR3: CSVSDYNEQFF. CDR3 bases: TGCAGCGTCAGCGATTACAATGAGCAGTTCTTC.

The CDR3 sequence: CASSPGGEQFF. The CDR3, as DNA: TGTGCCAGCTCACCCGGGGGGGAGCAGTTCTTC. The V call is TRBV18, the J call TRBJ2-1, with 7 nucleotides matching TRBD2. The V segment lost 3 bases and the J segment 10 bases; nucleotides outside the gene matches: 0. Looked up from germline, CDR1 is KGHSH and CDR2 is LQKENI. CDR3 length: 11 residues. The full variable domain, in which reference TRBV18 and TRBJ2-1 provide the parts outside the CDR3, is NAGVMQNPRHLVRRRGQEARLRCSPMKGHSHVYWYRQLPEEGLKFMVYLQKENIIDESGMPKERFSAEFPKEGPSILRIQQVVRGDSAAYFCASSPGGEQFFGPGTRLTVL.

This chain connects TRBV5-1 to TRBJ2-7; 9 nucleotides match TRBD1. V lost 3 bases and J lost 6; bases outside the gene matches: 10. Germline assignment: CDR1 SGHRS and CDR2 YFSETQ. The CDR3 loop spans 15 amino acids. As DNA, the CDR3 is TGCGCCAGCAGCTGGTCTAGGGACAGGGTTGTCGAGCAGTACTTC. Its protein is CASSWSRDRVVEQYF.

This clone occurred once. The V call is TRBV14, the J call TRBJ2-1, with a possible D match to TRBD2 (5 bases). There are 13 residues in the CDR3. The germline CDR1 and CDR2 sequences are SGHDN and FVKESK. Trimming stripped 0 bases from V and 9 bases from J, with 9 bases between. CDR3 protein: CASSQEGAGEQFF. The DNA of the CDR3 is TGTGCCAGCAGCCAAGAGGGAGCAGGTGAGCAGTTCTTC.

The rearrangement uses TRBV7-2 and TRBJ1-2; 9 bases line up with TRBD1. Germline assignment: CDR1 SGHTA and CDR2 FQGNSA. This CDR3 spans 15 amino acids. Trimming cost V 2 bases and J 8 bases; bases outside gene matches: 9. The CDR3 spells CASSLSWTGAEGYTF. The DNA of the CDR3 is TGTGCCAGCAGCTTATCCTGGACAGGGGCAGAGGGCTACACCTTC.

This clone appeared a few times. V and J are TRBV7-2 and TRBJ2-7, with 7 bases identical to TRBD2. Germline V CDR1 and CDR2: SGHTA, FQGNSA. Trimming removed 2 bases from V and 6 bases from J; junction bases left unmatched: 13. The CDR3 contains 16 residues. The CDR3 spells CASSLNNPGAGPEQYF. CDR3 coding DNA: TGTGCCAGCAGCTTAAATAATCCGGGAGCGGGGCCCGAGCAGTACTTC. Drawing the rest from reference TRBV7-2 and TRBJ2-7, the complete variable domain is GAGVSQSPSNKVTEKGKDVELRCDPISGHTALYWYRQSLGQGLEFLIYFQGNSAPDKSGLPSDRFSAERTGGSVSTLTIQRTQQEDSAVYLCASSLNNPGAGPEQYFGPGTRLTVT.

The CDR3 coding sequence is TGTGCCGGCTCAGGGGGCAGCTATGGCTACACCTTC. Translating gives CAGSGGSYGYTF. The chain has TRBV30 and TRBJ1-2; 8 nucleotides line up with TRBD1. CDR1 and CDR2 from the germline V gene are GTSNPN and SVGIG (reference sequence). The J segment lost 4 bases and the V segment lost 8 bases, leaving 6 bases of the junction unmatched. This CDR3 has 12 amino acids.